This passage covers 17 T cell receptor beta chains from one sample sequenced in a study of blood T cells in healthy people across ages. Primed by a sample-barcoded 5' primer and a J-beta primer mix, a second PCR proceeded for roughly 7 to 12 cycles. One entry per CDR3 protein, called by TCRdb with MiXCR from the 5' RACE reads. The data contain approximately 770,000 distinct CDR3 sequences, 55% to 75% of them singletons. Sequenced sample: blood. The receptors stem from a man between 25 and 39 years old in good health.

The V gene is TRBV4-3, the J gene TRBJ2-1; 8 nucleotides line up with TRBD2. V gave up 4 bases and J gave up 1 base; unmatched junction bases: 12. Germline CDR1 is LGHNA and CDR2 is YSLEER. The CDR3 length is 18 residues. Written as DNA, the CDR3 is TGCGCCAGCAGCCCCTTCCGGGGGGGCCCACCTTCCTACAATGAGCAGTTCTTC. Protein product: CASSPFRGGPPSYNEQFF.

The rearrangement links TRBV6-5 to TRBJ2-4, with a possible D match to TRBD1 (7 bases). The J call is uncertain, as TRBJ2-7 better fits the DNA end. The germline gives CDR1 MNHEY, CDR2 SVGAGI. This CDR3 has 12 amino acids. As DNA, the CDR3 is TGTGCCAGCAAACACAGGGGAGGCGAGCAGTACTTC. This translates into CASKHRGGEQYF.

To note about this clonotype: A much more abundant neighbour one base away suggests this may be a read error. This chain joins TRBV27 and TRBJ2-3, with D possibly called TRBD1 or TRBD2 (5 bases each). Germline-derived CDR1 and CDR2 are MNHEY and SMNVEV (reference sequence). The CDR3 runs 13 residues. The germline V and J ends were trimmed by 6 bases and 3 bases, with 10 bases remaining between them. The CDR3 sequence is CASRFWGTDTQYF. The DNA for the CDR3 is TGTGCCAGCAGGTTTTGGGGGACAGATACGCAGTATTTT.

This clonotype showed up just a few times. V gene TRBV20-1 combines with J gene TRBJ2-1; tentatively, D is TRBD1 (5 bases). This CDR3 spans 13 amino acids. The germline V and J ends were trimmed by 8 bases and 4 bases, with 15 bases remaining between them. Per germline, CDR1 DFQATT and CDR2 SNEGSKA (reference sequence). CDR3 bases: TGCAGTCCCACCAGGGCAGCTTACAATGAGCAGTTCTTC. It translates to CSPTRAAYNEQFF.

The chain couples TRBV5-1 to TRBJ2-7, with a weak D call TRBD2 (6 bases). V lost 5 bases, J lost 3 bases, and 12 bases lay in between. Per germline, CDR1 SGHRS and CDR2 YFSETQ. The CDR3 is 13 residues long. This CDR3 is CASRLALNYEQYF. Here the CDR3 DNA reads TGCGCCAGCAGACTAGCCCTTAACTACGAGCAGTACTTC.

This clonotype has just a few counts. This chain links TRBV4-3 with TRBJ2-7, with 8 bases identical to TRBD2. The J segment lost 3 bases and the V segment lost 1 base, leaving 14 bases of the junction unmatched. Looked up from germline, CDR1 is LGHNA and CDR2 is YSLEER. This CDR3 spans 18 amino acids. Here the CDR3 reads CASSQGRGASGFHYEQYF. CDR3 sequence (DNA): TGCGCCAGCAGCCAAGGCCGCGGAGCTAGCGGGTTTCACTACGAGCAGTACTTC.

This clonotype was counted a few times. The J gene is TRBJ1-2, the V gene TRBV3-1; D unclear. CDR3 length equals 11 residues. V lost 2 bases and J lost 8, with 6 bases in between. CDR1 is LGHDT and CDR2 is YNNKEL in the germline V gene (reference sequence). CDR3 sequence (DNA): TGTGCCAGCAGCCAACTTCAGGGCTACACCTTC. Amino acid sequence: CASSQLQGYTF.

The chain employs TRBV27 and TRBJ1-1; D gene uncertain. V dropped 7 bases and J dropped 4 bases, with 13 bases sitting between them. The CDR3 sequence is 13 residues long. From germline, CDR1 is MNHEY and CDR2 SMNVEV (reference sequence). DNA of the CDR3: TGTGCCAGCACCCCGCTTGGAGGCACTGAAGCTTTCTTT. It is translated as CASTPLGGTEAFF.

This clonotype has just one count. This chain uses TRBV6-4 with TRBJ2-3; 8 bases are shared with TRBD1. J gave up 2 bases and V 6 bases, and 7 bases lay outside the gene matches. CDR1 is MRHNA and CDR2 is SNTAGT in the germline V gene. The CDR3 is 15 residues long. CDR3 loop: CASRPGTGPTDTQYF. CDR3 DNA sequence: TGTGCCAGCAGGCCAGGGACAGGCCCCACAGATACGCAGTATTTT.

This chain connects TRBV12-3 or TRBV12-4 to TRBJ2-3; the D gene is possibly TRBD1 (5 bases). This CDR3 spans 15 amino acids. The V gene lost 3 bases and the J gene lost 0 bases, with 10 bases spanning the gap. Here the CDR3 DNA reads TGTGCCAGCAGTTTCTCAGACAGCAGCACAGATACGCAGTATTTT. It encodes CASSFSDSSTDTQYF.

This clonotype was observed a few times. This CDR3 reads CASTFGVATQYF. The CDR3 bases are TGTGCCAGCACCTTTGGAGTGGCGACCCAGTACTTC. V usage is TRBV12-3 or TRBV12-4 and J usage is TRBJ2-7; D call uncertain. TRBJ2-5 explains the end of the DNA better; the J call may be wrong. This CDR3 contains 12 residues.

This clonotype was seen at least ten times. The chain uses TRBV12-3 or TRBV12-4 and TRBJ2-5, with D perhaps matching TRBD1 or TRBD2 (5 bases each). Trimming took 3 bases from V and 5 from J, leaving 16 bases between them. The CDR3 extends over 15 amino acids. CDR3 amino acids: CASSFGTGLGETQYF. CDR3 DNA: TGTGCCAGCAGTTTCGGGACGGGGCTTGGGGAGACCCAGTACTTC.

Comment on this clonotype: Compared with germline, one end of the junction differs, possibly owing to a read error. The chain combines TRBV5-1 with TRBJ2-7; 10 nucleotides agree with TRBD1. CDR3 length: 15 amino acids. The germline V gene encodes CDR1 SGHRS and CDR2 YFSETQ. CDR3 nucleotides: TGCGCCAGCAGCCAAGACAGGGGGCTTCCTTACGAACAGTACTTC. It translates to CASSQDRGLPYEQYF.

The chain combines TRBV20-1 with TRBJ2-1, with D perhaps matching TRBD2 (5 bases). The CDR3 length is 17 residues. Germline V gives CDR1 DFQATT, CDR2 SNEGSKA (reference sequence). The V end was cut by 0 bases, the J end by 10 bases, with 25 bases between. In nucleotides, the CDR3 is TGCAGTGCTAGAGATTCAGTTTTGGAGGCAGCCCTGGGGGAGCAGTTCTTC. The encoded protein is CSARDSVLEAALGEQFF.

The rearrangement uses TRBV6-4 and TRBJ2-1, with unresolved D. Between the trimmed V and J ends, which lost 2 bases and 7 bases, there was a span of 15 bases. Germline-derived CDR1 and CDR2 are MRHNA and SNTAGT. This CDR3 region has 15 residues. In DNA, the CDR3 is TGTGCCAGCAGTGACCGGACCCGAAACCCAAATGAGCAGTTCTTC. Translation gives CASSDRTRNPNEQFF.

This clonotype was observed a few times. The chain combines TRBV7-2 with TRBJ2-5; D is tentatively TRBD1 or TRBD2 (6 bases each). V lost 1 base and J 5 bases, leaving 11 bases between the germline ends. This CDR3 is 14 amino acids long. Looked up from germline, CDR1 is SGHTA and CDR2 is FQGNSA. The DNA of the CDR3 is TGTGCCAGCAGCTTAGTCGGGGGCCGGGAGACCCAGTACTTC. Its translation: CASSLVGGRETQYF.

The chain combines TRBV6-1 with TRBJ2-3, with 9 bases identical to TRBD1. Germline V gene sequence: CDR1 MNHNS, CDR2 SASEGT. The length of the CDR3 is 12 residues. Unmatched junction bases numbered 2, after V lost 3 bases and J lost 10 bases. In nucleotides, the CDR3 is TGTGCCAGCAGTGATGGGACAGGGTCGCAGTATTTT. Translation gives CASSDGTGSQYF.